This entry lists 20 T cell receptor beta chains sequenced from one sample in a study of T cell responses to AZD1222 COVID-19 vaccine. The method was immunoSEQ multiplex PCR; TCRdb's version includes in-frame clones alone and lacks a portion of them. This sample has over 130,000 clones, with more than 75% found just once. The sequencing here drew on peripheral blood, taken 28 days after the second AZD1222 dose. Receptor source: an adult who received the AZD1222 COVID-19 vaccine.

This chain's CDR3 is CASSQAGTGRHEQYF. CDR3 DNA sequence: TGTGCCAGCAGCCAAGCAGGGACAGGTCGGCACGAGCAGTACTTC. This chain links TRBV3-1 (or the pseudogene TRBV3-2) with TRBJ2-7; TRBD1 aligns across 8 bases. Losses at the gene ends were 1 base for V and 5 bases for J; bases not matched to a gene: 7. Germline values: CDR1 LGHDT, CDR2 YNNKEL (reference sequence). The CDR3 contains 15 residues.

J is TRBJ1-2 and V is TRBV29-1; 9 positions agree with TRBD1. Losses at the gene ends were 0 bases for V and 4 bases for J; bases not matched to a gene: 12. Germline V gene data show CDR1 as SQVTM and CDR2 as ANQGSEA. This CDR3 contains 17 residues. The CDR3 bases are TGCAGCGTTGAAGATCGGGGAACAGGGGGCCGCGGCTATGGCTACACCTTC. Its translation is CSVEDRGTGGRGYGYTF. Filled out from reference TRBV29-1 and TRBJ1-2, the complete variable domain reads SAVISQKPSRDICQRGTSLTIQCQVDSQVTMMFWYRQQPGQSLTLIATANQGSEATYESGFVIDKFPISRPNLTFSTLTVSNMSPEDSSIYLCSVEDRGTGGRGYGYTFGSGTRLTVV.

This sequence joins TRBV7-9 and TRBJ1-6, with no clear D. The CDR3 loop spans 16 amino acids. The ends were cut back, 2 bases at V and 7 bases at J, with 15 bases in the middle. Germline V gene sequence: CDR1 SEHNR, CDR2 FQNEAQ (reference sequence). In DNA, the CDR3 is TGTGCCAGCAGCTTATGGTCACCTAGGGAGAATTCACCCCTCCACTTT. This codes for CASSLWSPRENSPLHF.

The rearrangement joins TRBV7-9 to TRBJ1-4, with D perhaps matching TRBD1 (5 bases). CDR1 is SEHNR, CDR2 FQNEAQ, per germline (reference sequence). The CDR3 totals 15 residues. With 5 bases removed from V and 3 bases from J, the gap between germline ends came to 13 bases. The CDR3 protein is CASSPTGAPNEKLFF. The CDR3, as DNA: TGTGCCAGCAGCCCCACCGGGGCCCCTAATGAAAAACTGTTTTTT. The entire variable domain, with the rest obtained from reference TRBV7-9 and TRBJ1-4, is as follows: DTGVSQNPRHKITKRGQNVTFRCDPISEHNRLYWYRQTLGQGPEFLTYFQNEAQLEKSRLLSDRFSAERPKGSFSTLEIQRTEQGDSAMYLCASSPTGAPNEKLFFGSGTQLSVL.

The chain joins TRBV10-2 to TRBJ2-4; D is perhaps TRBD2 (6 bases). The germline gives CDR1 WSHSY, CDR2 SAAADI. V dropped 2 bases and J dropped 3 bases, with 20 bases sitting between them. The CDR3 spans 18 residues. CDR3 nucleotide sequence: TGCGCCAGCAGTGAGAACCGGGACTGGGGGTTCGGCAAAAACATTCAGTACTTC. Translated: CASSENRDWGFGKNIQYF.

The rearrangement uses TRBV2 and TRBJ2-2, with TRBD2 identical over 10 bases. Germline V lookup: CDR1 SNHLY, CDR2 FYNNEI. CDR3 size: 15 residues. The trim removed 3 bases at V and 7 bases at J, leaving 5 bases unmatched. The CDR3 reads CASSDLLAGFGELFF. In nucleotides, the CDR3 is TGTGCCAGCAGTGACCTACTAGCGGGGTTCGGGGAGCTGTTTTTT.

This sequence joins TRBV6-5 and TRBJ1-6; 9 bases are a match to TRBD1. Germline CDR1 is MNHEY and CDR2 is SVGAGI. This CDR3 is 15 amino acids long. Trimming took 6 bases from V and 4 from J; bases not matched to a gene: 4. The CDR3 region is CASRPGQGYNSPLHF. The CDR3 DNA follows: TGTGCCAGCAGACCGGGACAGGGTTATAATTCACCCCTCCACTTT.

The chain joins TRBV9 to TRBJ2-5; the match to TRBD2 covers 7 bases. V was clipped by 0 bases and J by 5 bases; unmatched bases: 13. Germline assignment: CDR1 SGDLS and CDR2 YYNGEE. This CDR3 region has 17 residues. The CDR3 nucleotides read TGTGCCAGCAGCGTAGCTACTGGGCGGGGGTCTTGGGAGACCCAGTACTTC. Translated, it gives CASSVATGRGSWETQYF.

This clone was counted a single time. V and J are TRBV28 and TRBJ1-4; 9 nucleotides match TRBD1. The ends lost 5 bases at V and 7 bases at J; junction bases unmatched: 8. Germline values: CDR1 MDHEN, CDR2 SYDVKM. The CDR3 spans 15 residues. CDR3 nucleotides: TGTGCCAGCAGTCCCCTCGGGACAGGGCCTGAAAAACTGTTTTTT. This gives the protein CASSPLGTGPEKLFF.

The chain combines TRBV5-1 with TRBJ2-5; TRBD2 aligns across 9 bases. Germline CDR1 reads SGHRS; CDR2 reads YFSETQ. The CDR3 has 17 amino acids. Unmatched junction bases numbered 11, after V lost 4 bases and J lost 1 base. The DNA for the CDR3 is TGCGCCAGCAGCACATCCGGAGCGGGGGGAGGCCAAGAGACCCAGTACTTC. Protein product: CASSTSGAGGGQETQYF.

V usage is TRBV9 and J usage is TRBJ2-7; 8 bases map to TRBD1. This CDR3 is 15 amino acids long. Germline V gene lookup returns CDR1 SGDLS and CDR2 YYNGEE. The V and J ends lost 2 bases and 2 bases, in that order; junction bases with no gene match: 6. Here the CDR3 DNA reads TGTGCCAGCAGCGTCTCGACAGGGGAGGCCTACGAGCAGTACTTC. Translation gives CASSVSTGEAYEQYF.

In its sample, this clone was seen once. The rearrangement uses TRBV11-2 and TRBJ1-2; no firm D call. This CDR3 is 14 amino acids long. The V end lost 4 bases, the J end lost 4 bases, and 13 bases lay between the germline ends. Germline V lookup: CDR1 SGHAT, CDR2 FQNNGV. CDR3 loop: CASSSGPHLYGYTF. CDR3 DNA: TGTGCCAGCAGCTCAGGACCCCACCTCTATGGCTACACCTTC.

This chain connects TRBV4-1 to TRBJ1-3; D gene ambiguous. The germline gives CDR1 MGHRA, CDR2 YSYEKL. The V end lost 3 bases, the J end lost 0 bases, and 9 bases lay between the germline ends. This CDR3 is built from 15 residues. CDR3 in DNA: TGCGCCAGCAGCCACCCAACCACCTCTGGAAACACCATATATTTT. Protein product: CASSHPTTSGNTIYF.

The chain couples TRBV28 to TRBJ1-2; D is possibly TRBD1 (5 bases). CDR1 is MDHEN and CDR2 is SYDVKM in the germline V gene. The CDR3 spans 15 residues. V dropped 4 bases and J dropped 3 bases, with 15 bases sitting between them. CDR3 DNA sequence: TGTGCCAGCAGTTCGGGGCTGCGGGATTACTATGGCTACACCTTC. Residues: CASSSGLRDYYGYTF.

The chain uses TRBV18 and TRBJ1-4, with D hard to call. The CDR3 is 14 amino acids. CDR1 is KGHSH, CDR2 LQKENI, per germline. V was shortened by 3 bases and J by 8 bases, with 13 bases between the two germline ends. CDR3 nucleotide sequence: TGTGCCAGCTCACCGCCCCCACAGACCGAAAAACTGTTTTTT. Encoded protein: CASSPPPQTEKLFF. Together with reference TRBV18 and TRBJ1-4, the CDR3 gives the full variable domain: NAGVMQNPRHLVRRRGQEARLRCSPMKGHSHVYWYRQLPEEGLKFMVYLQKENIIDESGMPKERFSAEFPKEGPSILRIQQVVRGDSAAYFCASSPPPQTEKLFFGSGTQLSVL.

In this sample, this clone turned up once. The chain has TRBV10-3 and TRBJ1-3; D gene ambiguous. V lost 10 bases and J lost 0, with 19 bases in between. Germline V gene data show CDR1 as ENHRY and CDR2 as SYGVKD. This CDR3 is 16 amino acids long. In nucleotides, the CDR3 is TGTGCCACACTACCAAGCCCACACCGCTCTGGAAACACCATATATTTT. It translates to CATLPSPHRSGNTIYF.

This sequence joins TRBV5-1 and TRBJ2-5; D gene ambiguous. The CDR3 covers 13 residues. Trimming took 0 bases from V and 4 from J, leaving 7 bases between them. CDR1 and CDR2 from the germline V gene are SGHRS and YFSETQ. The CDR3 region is CASSLEWGETQYF. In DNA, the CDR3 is TGCGCCAGCAGCTTGGAGTGGGGAGAGACCCAGTACTTC.

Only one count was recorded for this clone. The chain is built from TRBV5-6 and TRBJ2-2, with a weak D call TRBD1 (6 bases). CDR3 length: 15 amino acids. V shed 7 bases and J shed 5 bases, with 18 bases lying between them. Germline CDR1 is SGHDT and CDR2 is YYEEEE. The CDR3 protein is CASYHRALKTGELFF. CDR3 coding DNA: TGTGCCAGCTACCACAGGGCATTAAAGACCGGGGAGCTGTTTTTT.

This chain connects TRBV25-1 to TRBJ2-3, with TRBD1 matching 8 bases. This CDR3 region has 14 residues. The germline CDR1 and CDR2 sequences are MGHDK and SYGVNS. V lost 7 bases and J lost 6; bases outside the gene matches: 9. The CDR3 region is CASTPGQGHDTQYF. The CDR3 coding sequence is TGTGCCAGCACCCCAGGACAGGGTCATGATACGCAGTATTTT.

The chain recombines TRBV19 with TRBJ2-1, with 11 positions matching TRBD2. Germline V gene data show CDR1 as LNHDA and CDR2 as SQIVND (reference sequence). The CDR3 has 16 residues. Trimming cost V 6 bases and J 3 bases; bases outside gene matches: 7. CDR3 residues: CASRLFSGGDYNEQFF. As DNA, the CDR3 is TGTGCCAGTAGGCTCTTTAGCGGGGGGGACTACAATGAGCAGTTCTTC.